The 6 T cell receptor beta chains below were found in one sample sequenced in a study of blood T cell repertoires in COVID-19. Libraries were prepared by immunoSEQ multiplex PCR; TCRdb keeps only in-frame clonotypes and omits some of them. The sample has about 200,000 clones, 85% to 90% seen once; the top ten hold approximately 0.75%. Specimen: peripheral blood. Every receptor here comes from a woman in her sixties or seventies with acute or convalescent COVID-19.

The chain couples TRBV6-6 to TRBJ1-1; 9 nucleotides agree with TRBD1. This CDR3 comprises 15 residues. V lost 5 bases and J lost 6; bases outside the gene matches: 10. Germline V CDR1 and CDR2: MNHNY, SVGAGI (reference sequence). In DNA, the CDR3 is TGTGCCAGCAGTGACCGTACGGGACAGGGCTCTGAAGCTTTCTTT. Translating gives CASSDRTGQGSEAFF.

Regarding this clone: An end of the junction differs from the germline gene, which may be a read error. The chain has TRBV5-1 and TRBJ1-6, with D maybe TRBD1 (6 bases). Per the germline V gene, CDR1 is SGHRS and CDR2 is YFSETQ. The CDR3 is 13 amino acids. CDR3 in amino acids: CASSEPGSGTWRF. The CDR3 DNA sequence: TGCGCCAGCAGCGAACCCGGATCCGGGACATGGCGCTTT. Using reference TRBV5-1 and TRBJ1-6 for the parts outside the CDR3, the full variable domain is KAGVTQTPRYLIKTRGQQVTLSCSPISGHRSVSWYQQTPGQGLQFLFEYFSETQRNKGNFPGRFSGRQFSNSRSEMNVSTLELGDSALYLCASSEPGSGTWRFGNGTRLTVT.

The V call is TRBV10-3, the J call TRBJ1-1; a weak D match, TRBD1 (5 bases). V dropped 4 bases and J dropped 0 bases, with 6 bases sitting between them. Germline CDR1 and CDR2: ENHRY and SYGVKD. The CDR3 runs 13 residues. CDR3 protein: CAISGTMNTEAFF. The CDR3 DNA reads as TGTGCCATCAGTGGGACAATGAACACTGAAGCTTTCTTT.

A single count supports this clone. This sequence joins TRBV2 and TRBJ2-1; possible D gene TRBD2, 6 bases. V was cut by 4 bases and J by 0 bases, with 13 bases left in between. The length of the CDR3 is 16 residues. Germline values: CDR1 SNHLY, CDR2 FYNNEI. The CDR3 spells CASSVASVASYNEQFF. The CDR3 nucleotides read TGTGCCAGCAGTGTTGCTAGCGTCGCCTCCTACAATGAGCAGTTCTTC.

The chain links TRBV7-6 to TRBJ2-7; D uncertain. Per the germline V gene, CDR1 is SGHVS and CDR2 is FNYEAQ. V was cut by 1 base and J by 7 bases, with 14 bases left in between. CDR3 size: 14 residues. CDR3 in DNA: TGTGCCAGCAGCTTAGATCAAGGAGCCGGGGAGCAGTACTTC. Protein product: CASSLDQGAGEQYF.

The chain has TRBV5-1 and TRBJ1-4; D ambiguous. CDR1 SGHRS and CDR2 YFSETQ come from the germline V gene. The CDR3 loop spans 15 amino acids. Trimming removed 3 bases at V and 4 bases at J, with 13 bases between. CDR3 sequence reads: CASSSWRGNNEKLFF. The CDR3 DNA reads TGCGCCAGCAGCTCCTGGCGAGGGAATAATGAAAAACTGTTTTTT.